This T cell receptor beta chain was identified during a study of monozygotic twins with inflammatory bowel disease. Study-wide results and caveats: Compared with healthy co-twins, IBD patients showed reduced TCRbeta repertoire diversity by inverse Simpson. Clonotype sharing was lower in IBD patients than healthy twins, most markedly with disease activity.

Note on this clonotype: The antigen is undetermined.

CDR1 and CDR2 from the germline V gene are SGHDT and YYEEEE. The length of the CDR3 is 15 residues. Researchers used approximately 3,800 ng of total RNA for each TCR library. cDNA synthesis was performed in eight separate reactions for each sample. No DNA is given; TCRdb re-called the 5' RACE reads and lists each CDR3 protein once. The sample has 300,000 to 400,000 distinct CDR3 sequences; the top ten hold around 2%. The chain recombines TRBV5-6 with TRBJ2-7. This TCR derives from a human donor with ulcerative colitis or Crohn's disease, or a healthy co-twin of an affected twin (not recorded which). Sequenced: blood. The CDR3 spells CASSGVRLGSYEQYF.